This is a list of T cell receptor beta chains from one sample in a study of blood T cells in healthy people across ages. TCRdb ran MiXCR on the 5' RACE reads and lists one entry per CDR3 protein. The sample contains over 600,000 distinct CDR3 sequences, 45% to 70% of which appear only once. Sequenced: blood. These receptor sequences come from a man aged 40-55 years in good health. The CDR3 runs from the conserved cysteine through the conserved F or W. A D gene is named only where the DNA matches it firmly. The size of a clone is reported for some rows only, either as once, few or many, or as a class for expanded clones.

d_gene: TRBD2; j_gene: TRBJ2-3; v_gene: TRBV15; abundance: -; CDR3nt: TGTGCCACCAGCAGAAGCGGACTAGAAGATACGCAGTATTTT; CDR3aa: CATSRSGLEDTQYF
d_gene: -; j_gene: TRBJ2-7; v_gene: TRBV4-1; abundance: -; CDR3nt: TGCGCCAGCAGCGCAAGAATTCCAGGAGCCTACGAGCAGTACTTC; CDR3aa: CASSARIPGAYEQYF
d_gene: TRBD2; j_gene: TRBJ2-3; v_gene: TRBV7-3; abundance: -; CDR3nt: TGTGCCAGCAGCTCACTAGCGGGGGATACAGATACGCAGTATTTT; CDR3aa: CASSSLAGDTDTQYF
d_gene: -; j_gene: TRBJ1-5; v_gene: TRBV10-3; abundance: few; CDR3nt: TGTGCCATCGCCCGAGAGATTGGTCAGCCCCAGCATTTT; CDR3aa: CAIAREIGQPQHF
d_gene: -; j_gene: TRBJ2-3; v_gene: TRBV4-1; abundance: few; CDR3nt: TGCGCCACTCCGGATGGCAATACGCAGTATTTT; CDR3aa: CATPDGNTQYF
d_gene: -; j_gene: TRBJ2-7; v_gene: TRBV28; abundance: once; CDR3nt: TGTGCCAGCAGTTTAGCCCCCGCGCGCGAGCAGTACTTC; CDR3aa: CASSLAPAREQYF
d_gene: -; j_gene: TRBJ1-1; v_gene: TRBV27; abundance: -; CDR3nt: TGTGCCAGCAAAGGGCGACCGGGGAGTGAAGCTTTCTTT; CDR3aa: CASKGRPGSEAFF
d_gene: TRBD1; j_gene: TRBJ2-7; v_gene: TRBV6-1; abundance: once; CDR3nt: TGTGCCAGCAGGGTGACAGGGGGCTGGTACGAGCAGTACTTC; CDR3aa: CASRVTGGWYEQYF
d_gene: -; j_gene: TRBJ2-5; v_gene: TRBV7-3; abundance: -; CDR3nt: TGTGCCAGCAGCTCGAACGGTAGGGTCCAAGAGACCCAGTACTTC; CDR3aa: CASSSNGRVQETQYF
d_gene: TRBD2; j_gene: TRBJ2-5; v_gene: TRBV20-1; abundance: -; CDR3nt: TGCAGTGCCGACACCCCAGGGCGGGGGGTAAAAGAGACCCAGTACTTC; CDR3aa: CSADTPGRGVKETQYF
d_gene: TRBD1; j_gene: TRBJ1-2; v_gene: TRBV5-6; abundance: -; CDR3nt: TGTGCCAGCAGTTTCTTACAGGGGAGAGGCTACACCTTC; CDR3aa: CASSFLQGRGYTF
d_gene: -; j_gene: TRBJ2-7; v_gene: TRBV20-1; abundance: -; CDR3nt: TGCAGTGCCCGCAGGGCGTCCTCCTACGAGCAGTACTTC; CDR3aa: CSARRASSYEQYF
d_gene: -; j_gene: TRBJ2-1; v_gene: TRBV20-1; abundance: few; CDR3nt: TGCAGTGCTCCTGGTCAGTTAAGCTCCTACAATGAGCAGTTCTTC; CDR3aa: CSAPGQLSSYNEQFF
d_gene: TRBD2; j_gene: TRBJ2-7; v_gene: TRBV7-9; abundance: -; CDR3nt: TGTGCCAGCAGCCCGCCCCCACTAGCGCCCAATGAGCAGTACTTC; CDR3aa: CASSPPPLAPNEQYF
d_gene: -; j_gene: TRBJ2-3; v_gene: TRBV6-2/TRBV6-3; abundance: many; CDR3nt: TGTGCCAGCAGTCTGACAAACACAGATACGCAGTATTTT; CDR3aa: CASSLTNTDTQYF
d_gene: TRBD1; j_gene: TRBJ2-1; v_gene: TRBV6-2/TRBV6-3; abundance: -; CDR3nt: TGTGCCAGCAACGCCGGGACAGGGTATAATGAGCAGTTCTTC; CDR3aa: CASNAGTGYNEQFF
d_gene: -; j_gene: TRBJ2-7; v_gene: TRBV5-4; abundance: -; CDR3nt: TGTGCCAGCAACCCTACAGGAGTCTACGAGCAGTACTTC; CDR3aa: CASNPTGVYEQYF
d_gene: TRBD2; j_gene: TRBJ2-3; v_gene: TRBV6-6; abundance: -; CDR3nt: TGTGCCAGCAGTTTCTCCCTGGGGGGGGGCACAGATACGCAGTATTTT; CDR3aa: CASSFSLGGGTDTQYF
d_gene: -; j_gene: TRBJ1-4; v_gene: TRBV4-3; abundance: -; CDR3nt: TGCGCCAGCAGCCAAGCGCGAGGGATTAATGAAAAACTGTTTTTT; CDR3aa: CASSQARGINEKLFF
d_gene: TRBD1; j_gene: TRBJ2-3; v_gene: TRBV29-1; abundance: once; CDR3nt: TGCAGCGTCGGGGCCCGCAGGGGGCCCGCAGATACGCAGTATTTT; CDR3aa: CSVGARRGPADTQYF
d_gene: -; j_gene: TRBJ2-3; v_gene: TRBV5-1; abundance: -; CDR3nt: TGCGCCAGCAGCCCCCGGGACGGAAACACAGATACGCAGTATTTT; CDR3aa: CASSPRDGNTDTQYF
d_gene: -; j_gene: TRBJ2-5; v_gene: TRBV11-2; abundance: once; CDR3nt: TGTGCCAGCAGCCCGAAGTCGGTTGGGGCTTTCCAAGAGACCCAGTACTTC; CDR3aa: CASSPKSVGAFQETQYF
d_gene: -; j_gene: TRBJ1-4; v_gene: TRBV6-5; abundance: few; CDR3nt: TGTGCCAGCAGTTACGGCGGAAAACTGTTTTTT; CDR3aa: CASSYGGKLFF
d_gene: TRBD1; j_gene: TRBJ1-6; v_gene: TRBV2; abundance: -; CDR3nt: TGTGCCAGCTGGGACAGAATAAATAATTCACCCCTCCACTTT; CDR3aa: CASWDRINNSPLHF
d_gene: TRBD2; j_gene: TRBJ2-3; v_gene: TRBV5-1; abundance: -; CDR3nt: TGCGCCAGCAGCTTGGGCCCTAGCGGGGTGGTGGAGTCCGCGCAGTATTTT; CDR3aa: CASSLGPSGVVESAQYF
d_gene: -; j_gene: TRBJ1-5; v_gene: TRBV7-9; abundance: -; CDR3nt: TGTGCCAGCAGCCCCGACAGGTACAATCAGCCCCAGCATTTT; CDR3aa: CASSPDRYNQPQHF
d_gene: -; j_gene: TRBJ2-3; v_gene: TRBV12-3/TRBV12-4; abundance: -; CDR3nt: TGTGCCAGCAGTTTAGACGGGGGCGAGGATACGCAGTATTTT; CDR3aa: CASSLDGGEDTQYF
d_gene: -; j_gene: TRBJ1-5; v_gene: TRBV29-1; abundance: -; CDR3nt: TGCAGCGTCGCCAGGGACAGCAATCAGCCCCAGCATTTT; CDR3aa: CSVARDSNQPQHF
d_gene: -; j_gene: TRBJ2-5; v_gene: TRBV7-2; abundance: -; CDR3nt: TGTGCCAGCAGCTTAGTTCTTGGATACAAAGGGGGAAAAGAGACCCAGTACTTC; CDR3aa: CASSLVLGYKGGKETQYF
d_gene: -; j_gene: TRBJ1-1; v_gene: TRBV3-1; abundance: once; CDR3nt: TGTGCCAGCAGCCAAGACAGTTCCCTGACTTTCATGAACACTGAAGCTTTCTTT; CDR3aa: CASSQDSSLTFMNTEAFF
d_gene: -; j_gene: TRBJ2-7; v_gene: TRBV3-1; abundance: -; CDR3nt: TGTGCCAGCAGCCAAGGTCTGCTAGCCTACGAGCAGTACTTC; CDR3aa: CASSQGLLAYEQYF
d_gene: -; j_gene: TRBJ2-7; v_gene: TRBV7-2; abundance: -; CDR3nt: TGTGCCAGCAGCTTAAGGGGGGGCTCTGACTACGAGCAGTACTTC; CDR3aa: CASSLRGGSDYEQYF
d_gene: -; j_gene: TRBJ2-5; v_gene: TRBV7-9; abundance: -; CDR3nt: TGTGCCAGCAGCAGACGGGGGGCCCGAGAGACCCAGTACTTC; CDR3aa: CASSRRGARETQYF
d_gene: -; j_gene: TRBJ1-4; v_gene: TRBV20-1; abundance: few; CDR3nt: TGCAGTGCCAGGCCCTCCTCAGATGAAAAACTGTTTTTT; CDR3aa: CSARPSSDEKLFF
d_gene: -; j_gene: TRBJ2-3; v_gene: TRBV7-9; abundance: -; CDR3nt: TGTGCCAGCAGCTACCGGAGGTCAGATACGCAGTATTTT; CDR3aa: CASSYRRSDTQYF
d_gene: -; j_gene: TRBJ1-1; v_gene: TRBV27; abundance: few; CDR3nt: TGTGCCAGCAGCCACATCAGGGTAAACACTGAAGCTTTCTTT; CDR3aa: CASSHIRVNTEAFF
d_gene: -; j_gene: TRBJ2-4; v_gene: TRBV29-1; abundance: -; CDR3nt: TGCAGCGTTGAAATGGTAGCTACAGCCAAAAACATTCAGTACTTC; CDR3aa: CSVEMVATAKNIQYF
d_gene: -; j_gene: TRBJ1-2; v_gene: TRBV24-1; abundance: -; CDR3nt: TGTGCCACCAGTGATAGAGAGGGCTACACCTTC; CDR3aa: CATSDREGYTF
d_gene: -; j_gene: TRBJ2-1; v_gene: TRBV7-6; abundance: few; CDR3nt: TGTGCCAGCAGCTCGCTTACCTCCGTTAGCTCCTACAATGAGCAGTTCTTC; CDR3aa: CASSSLTSVSSYNEQFF
d_gene: TRBD2; j_gene: TRBJ2-1; v_gene: TRBV20-1; abundance: -; CDR3nt: TGCAGTGCACCCCGGCGGGAGGTGTATACCAATGAGCAGTTCTTC; CDR3aa: CSAPRREVYTNEQFF